This TCR beta chain was found in a study of T cells in localized non-small cell lung cancer. Produced via immunoSEQ multiplex PCR; TCRdb's table is partial and in-frame only. Of around 24,000 clones in the sample, about 90% are singletons; the top ten hold roughly 29%. This clone was detected only a few times. Its antigen remains unidentified. Overall study results and limits: Among blood samples, higher T cell density accompanied longer overall survival. Adjacent lung was found to contain a median approximately 50 of the top 100 tumor clones. Tumor trailed uninvolved adjacent lung in T cell clonality, which peaked there.

From germline, CDR1 is ENHRY and CDR2 SYGVKD. The CDR3 loop spans 13 amino acids. V was clipped by 5 bases and J by 1 base, with 8 bases between them. Here the sequenced sample was peripheral blood, taken before any cancer treatment. The TCR comes from a male donor at least 60 years old with stage I squamous cell lung carcinoma. V gene TRBV10-3 combines with J gene TRBJ1-1; D is unresolved. The CDR3: CAISLRENTEAFF. DNA of the CDR3: TGTGCCATCAGTTTAAGGGAGAACACTGAAGCTTTCTTT.